The source of this T cell receptor (beta chain) is a study of cytomegalovirus exposure and HLA in healthy donors (dated by TCRdb to about 2017). Notes on the research overall: According to an earlier analysis of around 600 of the donors, about 170 million T cells yielded approximately 120 million unique TCR beta sequences and roughly 280 Gb of sequence data. An early release that covered about 640 HLA-typed donors contained approximately 300 gigabases of sequencing data and around 85 million unique TCR sequences. The genetic ancestry cluster associated with self-reported Caucasian donors included 81% of the 300 to 450 genotyped donors. The aim of the study was to test whether cataloging public T cell receptors could identify signatures of past pathogen exposure. The T cell repertoires of several hundred subjects were profiled by immunosequencing and related to cytomegalovirus serostatus. Besides the first cohort of roughly 660 subjects, a separate validation cohort made up of 120 different subjects was used. To predict cytomegalovirus infection status, the study combined high-throughput TCR immunosequencing, statistical association of individual TCRs with disease status, and machine learning. A later analysis re-analyzed previously published TCR beta repertoires from about 600 donors and added high-resolution HLA genotyping to study TCR occurrence patterns. Rather than drawing on any new phenotypic data, the later analysis identified candidate immune exposures from TCR beta sequences and the way those sequences occurred across donors. To decide whether each TCR beta V gene segment behaved as functional or pseudogenic, an earlier analysis of some 600 of the donors relied on high-throughput TCR beta sequencing. Donor age, sex, ethnicity and CMV serostatus were collected together with the repertoire data. A later genetic analysis used genome-wide SNP genotypes for 398 of the 666 donors, treating that subset as a discovery cohort. Every repertoire in the discovery cohort had been generated on one and the same sequencing platform. Class I and class II HLA loci were covered by the typing at four-digit resolution. Typing coverage differed by locus: A, B, C, DRB1 and DQB1 were typed in about 620-640 donors, DQA1 in 500 to 550, DPA1 in 606, and DPB1 in 450 to 480. Five DR-DQ haplotypes were treated as single units for association and clustering because of strong linkage in the cohort. On average, 235,054 unique TCR beta nucleotide sequences were sequenced per donor among 350 to 400 genotyped donors of the cohort, with roughly 19% of those sequences being non-productive. Broader findings and caveats from the paper: The earlier analysis of around 600 of the donors excluded approximately 15 rarely observed V segments, including chromosome 9 orphons, because counts were too low. According to a later analysis, TCR association rates differed among HLA loci, with DRB1 alleles showing the most associated TCRs and HLA-C alleles showing the fewest. In an earlier analysis of some 500 of the donors, most TCR beta V segments were observed in productive rearrangements about 87% or about 30% of the time, broadly matching IMGT annotations. Most TCR sequences were seen in very few donors, while some public TCRs were found in many individuals. A later analysis reported that several top co-occurrence clusters appeared linked to parvovirus B19, influenza, CMV and Epstein-Barr virus. Assigning TCR associations to individual alleles was difficult when HLA alleles, especially DR and DQ, strongly co-occurred. A further reported finding was that TCR beta sequences accurately predicted the HLA-A and HLA-B alleles for most subjects in the first cohort. CMV serostatus was the only immune exposure information available for the cohort. A later analysis associated about 18,000 TCR beta sequences with specific HLA alleles at a false discovery rate of 0.05. The study listed 164 TCR beta chains as associated with cytomegalovirus. Correlated functional status among segregating V segments might be attributable to linkage disequilibrium, but an unknown experimental factor could not be ruled out. A group of highly shared sequence variants was considered likely to be a technical artifact of the sequencing pipeline. Only TCR beta chains were sequenced in this cohort, and the absence of alpha or paired-chain data limited detectable features. In a later analysis, most CMV-associated TCR beta chains were found to appear HLA-restricted, with HLA associations seemingly driven largely by CMV exposure. V-gene and J-gene trimming of TCR beta chains was associated with a missense DCLRE1C variant in a later genetic analysis, and the association was replicated in an independent cohort. Compared with equally common non-associated chains, HLA-associated TCR beta chains in a later analysis were more clonally expanded and had lower generation probabilities. The presence/absence analyses assumed that sequencing depth was roughly uniform across donors, and that assumption may not be true. According to a later genetic analysis, donors in an Asian-associated ancestry cluster had fewer N-insertions in productive TCRs than the approximately 670-donor mean. HLA typing was unavailable for some donors at each locus, so association tests used only the typed subset. Some IMGT-functional V segments, including TRBV6-2 and TRBV6-3, could not be distinguished by the 87-base-pair reads and were therefore excluded. According to the authors, the approach could potentially be generalized to other disease states and immunological phenotypes. In both the original and validation cohorts, the classifier was reported to diagnose cytomegalovirus status with high specificity and sensitivity. A few of the identified cytomegalovirus-associated TCR beta chains were confirmed in vitro to be specific for cytomegalovirus antigens.

Library method: the immunoSEQ multiplex PCR assay. The multiplex PCR relied on a mix of 60 forward primers for TCR Vbeta segments and 13 reverse primers for TCR Jbeta segments. The CDR3 region of rearranged TCR beta genes was amplified from genomic DNA by a multiplex PCR assay. On the Illumina HiSeq System, the amplified TCR beta libraries were sequenced as 87-base-pair reads. Processing in the source paper ran as follows. A later analysis counted tens of millions of unique TCR beta chains across the roughly 700 repertoires, and roughly 11 million of these chains were shared by at least two donors. To remove PCR and sequencing errors, raw reads were error-corrected and collapsed into unique sequences using a nearest-neighbor algorithm that merged closely related sequences. To assign V, D and J gene segments, CDR3 sequences were aligned to IMGT reference sequences. For a sequence to be retained, a match of at least six nucleotides was required to both a V gene segment and a J gene segment. A rearrangement was called productive if the CDR3 had no stop codons and remained in frame with V and J, and every other rearrangement was called non-productive. CDR3 was defined according to IMGT convention as the region running from the second conserved V-encoded cysteine to the conserved J-encoded phenylalanine. In an earlier analysis of around 600 of the donors, sequences lacking an unambiguous match to a single V gene segment were excluded. In an earlier analysis of 450 to 750 of the donors, a V segment was called functional when productive rearrangements were above 56.7%, and segregating when the standard deviation between donors exceeded 5%. A statistical classification framework was built for diagnosing cytomegalovirus status from the catalog of TCR beta chain sequences. A later analysis assigned V and J genes by comparing TCR nucleotide sequences with IMGT/GENE-DB human TR gene sequences. The TCRdist pipeline was used in a later analysis to assign CDR3 sequences and most-parsimonious VDJ recombination scenarios. A later analysis defined each TCR beta chain by its CDR3 amino acid sequence plus V-gene family, and excluded reads lacking a unique V-gene family. As a way to deal with suspected cross-contamination and a sequencing artifact, a later analysis dropped roughly 600 nucleotide sequences that were highly shared and had low generation probability. In a later analysis, a clonal expansion index was calculated for each public chain from normalized within-repertoire ranks of inferred template counts. A later analysis computed generation probabilities with a VDJ recombination model fitted to out-of-frame rearrangements, and checked the results against IGoR. In a later analysis, TCR-TCR, TCR-HLA and TCR-CMV co-occurrence was scored with hypergeometric tests, and a repertoire-size bias correction was applied to TCR pairs. A later analysis estimated false discovery rates by permuting HLA or CMV assignments 20 times. A later analysis grouped co-occurring TCRs with DBSCAN, adding TCRdist sequence similarity when clustering within HLA-allele-positive subsets. For co-occurrence clustering, repertoires with fewer than 30,000 or more than 120,000 public chains were excluded, along with 4 to 6 repertoires with anomalous nucleotide sharing. TCRdb limited this immuneACCESS table to in-frame rearrangements with V and J called. A share of clones is missing; checked studies link under half to unresolved V genes, and the rest is unexplained. The V and J calls and clone size are taken from that table; D and trimming were inferred from the DNA. Counted in this sample were some 130,000 clones; roughly three quarters of them appeared once. The ten largest clones capture around 3% of the sample.

Remarks on this clone: Its antigen is still unknown. No much larger clonotype is one base removed from it; base qualities were not supplied.

The germline V end is reduced by 0 bases and the J end by 9 bases; junction bases left unmatched: 7. The CDR3 has 16 amino acids, counting the end cysteine and phenylalanine. The CDR3 DNA has 48 bases and is translated from base 1. According to the germline V gene, CDR1 reads LGHNA and CDR2 reads YSLEER. The cohort was made up of roughly 670 healthy bone marrow donors. Cohort members were all nominally healthy when sampled, although unrecorded immune exposures were likely present. The donor tested CMV seronegative, placing the donor among the 350 or so seronegative members of the cohort. Each donor provided a peripheral blood sample, and peripheral blood mononuclear cells were used for TCR beta sequencing. Genomic DNA was extracted from the blood cell samples with the Qiagen DNeasy Blood Extraction Kit.

Sequencing was performed on PBMCs. The TCR comes from a female donor in good health and CMV-seronegative. This sequence uses TRBV4-3 and TRBJ2-1; TRBD2 aligns with 11 central bases. CDR3 sequence: CASSQDPSGGLGEQFF. The nucleotide sequence is given as TGCGCCAGCAGCCAAGATCCTAGCGGGGGGCTGGGTGAGCAGTTCTTC.